Presented here are 20 T cell receptor beta chains from one specimen sequenced in a study of CXCR3-negative and CXCR3-positive naive CD8 T cells. The TRB cDNA libraries were prepared by 5' RACE with UMI labels. TCRdb re-called the 5' RACE reads, yielding one record per CDR3 amino acid sequence without DNA. The sample table includes 100,000 to 150,000 distinct CDR3 sequences. Sequencing used naive CXCR3- CD8+ T cells from blood. Specified subset: CD45RO-CCR7+CD27+CD95- naive CD8+ T cells lacking CXCR3 (TNR3-). These receptors originate from a human donor in good health. Some clones in this sample may be carry-over from other donors' samples.

V is TRBV4-1 and J is TRBJ1-2; with no DNA, the TCRdb D assignment of TRBD1 cannot be verified. This CDR3 is 16 amino acids long. Germline V CDR1 and CDR2: MGHRA, YSYEKL. CDR3: CASSQVPTGGRDGYTF.

The rearrangement links TRBV5-1 to TRBJ2-1; TCRdb's D call of TRBD1 is untestable without DNA. Germline CDR1 SGHRS, CDR2 YFSETQ. The CDR3 loop spans 17 amino acids. The CDR3 sequence: CASSLLGTGGPRNEQFF.

The genes are TRBV12-3 or TRBV12-4 and TRBJ2-1; TCRdb outputs TRBD1, but without DNA this stays unchecked. There are 14 residues in the CDR3. The CDR3 loop reads CASSWGGGYNEQFF.

The V call is TRBV7-9, the J call TRBJ1-1; the D gene TCRdb calls, TRBD1, cannot be checked with no DNA. Germline-derived CDR1 and CDR2 are SEHNR and FQNEAQ (reference sequence). The CDR3 spans 15 residues. The CDR3 loop is CASSFLGGWDAEAFF.

V is TRBV7-3 and J is TRBJ1-1; the TCRdb call, TRBD1, lacks DNA for checking. Per the germline V gene, CDR1 is SGHTA and CDR2 is FQGTGA. The CDR3 sequence is 14 residues long. This CDR3 reads CASSLGGSATEAFF.

CDR3 residues: CASSQPGTSYEQYF. The chain has TRBV14 and TRBJ2-7; TCRdb selects TRBD1, and the lack of DNA leaves this call unchecked. Per germline, CDR1 SGHDN and CDR2 FVKESK. CDR3 size: 14 residues.

The rearrangement joins TRBV7-2 to TRBJ2-7. This CDR3 is 14 amino acids long. Looked up from germline, CDR1 is SGHTA and CDR2 is FQGNSA. This CDR3 reads CASSLARPTREQYF.

The chain carries TRBV29-1 and TRBJ2-1; without DNA, the TCRdb call of TRBD1 cannot be checked. CDR1 is SQVTM, CDR2 ANQGSEA, per germline. This CDR3 contains 15 residues. The CDR3 loop is CSVEVLGGTPLEQFF.

The chain carries TRBV6-5 and TRBJ2-3; the TCRdb D gene call, TRBD1, has no DNA to confirm it. Germline V CDR1 and CDR2: MNHEY, SVGAGI. The CDR3 totals 16 residues. The CDR3 loop is CASSPLRATQTDTQYF.

The J gene is TRBJ1-1, the V gene TRBV7-9; TCRdb picks TRBD1, but there is no DNA to check that call. CDR1 SEHNR and CDR2 FQNEAQ come from the germline V gene (reference sequence). The CDR3 is made up of 13 amino acids. This CDR3 is CASRQEVNTEAFF.

The chain couples TRBV6-6 to TRBJ2-7. The CDR3 has 16 residues. Germline CDR1 and CDR2: MNHNY and SVGAGI (reference sequence). CDR3 sequence: CASSYSGTGIPYEQYF.

The chain uses TRBV9 and TRBJ2-1. The CDR3 is made up of 16 amino acids. CDR1 SGDLS and CDR2 YYNGEE come from the germline V gene. The CDR3 region is CASSVMAESSYNEQFF.

J is TRBJ2-7 and V is TRBV5-1; as DNA is missing, the TRBD1 call by TCRdb cannot be tested. This CDR3 is 16 amino acids long. Germline CDR1 SGHRS, CDR2 YFSETQ. This CDR3 reads CASSRSPGTGLAEQYF. The whole variable domain, remainder taken from reference TRBV5-1 and TRBJ2-7, is KAGVTQTPRYLIKTRGQQVTLSCSPISGHRSVSWYQQTPGQGLQFLFEYFSETQRNKGNFPGRFSGRQFSNSRSEMNVSTLELGDSALYLCASSRSPGTGLAEQYFGPGTRLTVT.

The gene calls are TRBV5-1 and TRBJ2-7; TCRdb's D call, TRBD1, is unchecked because there is no DNA. The CDR3 sequence is 14 residues long. The germline V gene encodes CDR1 SGHRS and CDR2 YFSETQ. The CDR3 sequence is CASSLAGQSYEQYF.

J is TRBJ2-7 and V is TRBV15; with no DNA, the TCRdb D assignment of TRBD1 cannot be verified. This CDR3 spans 15 amino acids. Germline CDR1 reads LNHNV; CDR2 reads YYDKDF (reference sequence). The CDR3 region is CATSRSRDRGYEQYF.

The chain's CDR3 is CAWSRDEYNGYTF. The rearrangement links TRBV30 to TRBJ1-2. The CDR3 sequence is 13 residues long. CDR1 GTSNPN and CDR2 SVGIG come from the germline V gene (reference sequence).

The rearrangement links TRBV12-3 or TRBV12-4 to TRBJ2-1; TCRdb returns TRBD2, unconfirmable since there is no DNA. The CDR3 runs to 14 residues. CDR3 region: CASRPDTSGDEQFF.

The CDR3 sequence: CASSLPLADEQFF. This rearrangement joins TRBV7-9 to TRBJ2-1; the TRBD1 assignment by TCRdb is unverifiable without DNA. In germline, CDR1 is SEHNR, CDR2 FQNEAQ (reference sequence). The CDR3 consists of 13 residues.

The chain employs TRBV7-8 and TRBJ1-1; TCRdb picks TRBD1, but there is no DNA to check that call. The germline CDR1 and CDR2 sequences are SGHVS and FQNEAQ. There are 14 residues in the CDR3. CDR3 region: CASSSEVGPTEAFF.

This chain uses TRBV12-3 or TRBV12-4 with TRBJ2-7; TCRdb names TRBD1, which stays unverified in the absence of DNA. The CDR3 consists of 15 residues. CDR3: CASSGDREYSYEQYF.